This T cell receptor (beta chain) comes out of a study of cytomegalovirus exposure and HLA in healthy donors. General study findings and limits: CMV serostatus alone was available as immune exposure information. For most TCR sequences rarity was the rule, although some public TCRs occurred in many donors. With high specificity and sensitivity, the classifier reportedly diagnosed cytomegalovirus status.

A multiplex PCR was run with 60 Vbeta primers and 13 Jbeta primers. Repertoires were generated with immunoSEQ multiplex PCR, while TCRdb's copy carries only in-frame clones and drops some. The sample totals fewer than 70,000 clones. A word on this clone: Its antigen is unidentified.

The CDR3 contains 16 residues. The trim removed 0 bases at V and 5 bases at J, leaving 9 bases unmatched. Germline-derived CDR1 and CDR2 are MNHEY and SVGAGI. This clonotype was sampled from a man under 40 in good health and CMV-seropositive. The rearrangement joins TRBV6-5 to TRBJ2-7; 8 bases line up with TRBD1. Sequencing was carried out using PBMCs. CDR3 in amino acids: CASSYSPGGWSDEQYF. The CDR3, as DNA: TGTGCCAGCAGTTACTCTCCAGGGGGCTGGAGTGACGAGCAGTACTTC.